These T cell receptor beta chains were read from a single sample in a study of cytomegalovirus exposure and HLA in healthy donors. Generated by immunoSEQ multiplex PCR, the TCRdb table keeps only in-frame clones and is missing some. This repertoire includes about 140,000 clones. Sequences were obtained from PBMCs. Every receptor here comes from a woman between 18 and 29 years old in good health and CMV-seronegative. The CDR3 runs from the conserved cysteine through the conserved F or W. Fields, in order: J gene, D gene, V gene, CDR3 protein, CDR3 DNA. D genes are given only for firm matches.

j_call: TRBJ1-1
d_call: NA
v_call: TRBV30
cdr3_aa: CAWSFGTGKAFF
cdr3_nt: TGTGCCTGGAGCTTCGGAACCGGGAAAGCTTTCTTT

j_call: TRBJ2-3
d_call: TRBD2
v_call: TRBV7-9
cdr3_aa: CASKELVAGEADTQYF
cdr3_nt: TGTGCCAGCAAAGAGTTAGTAGCGGGAGAGGCAGATACGCAGTATTTT

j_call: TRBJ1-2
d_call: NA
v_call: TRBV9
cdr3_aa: CASSVSNLHYGYTF
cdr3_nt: TGTGCCAGCAGCGTCTCGAACCTCCACTATGGATACACCTTC

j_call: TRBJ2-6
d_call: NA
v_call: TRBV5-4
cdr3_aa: CASSAYRDGANVLTF
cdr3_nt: TGTGCCAGCAGCGCTTACAGAGACGGGGCCAACGTCCTGACTTTC

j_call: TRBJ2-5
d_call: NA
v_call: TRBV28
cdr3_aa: CGTERETQYF
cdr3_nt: TGTGGTACTGAGCGAGAGACCCAGTACTTC

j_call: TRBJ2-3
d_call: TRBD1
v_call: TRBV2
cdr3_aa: CAGRQGRDTQYF
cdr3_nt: TGTGCCGGTCGACAGGGTCGAGATACGCAGTATTTT

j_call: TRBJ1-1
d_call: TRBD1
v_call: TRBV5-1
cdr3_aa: CASSRGITGDTEAFF
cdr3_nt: TGCGCCAGCAGCCGTGGGATCACAGGGGACACTGAAGCTTTCTTT

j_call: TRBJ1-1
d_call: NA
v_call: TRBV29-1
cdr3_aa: CSVEEVGAGVGAFF
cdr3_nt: TGCAGCGTGGAGGAGGTGGGGGCGGGAGTTGGCGCTTTCTTT

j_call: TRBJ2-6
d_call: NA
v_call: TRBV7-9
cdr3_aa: CASSLRGSGANVLTF
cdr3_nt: TGTGCCAGCAGCTTAAGGGGCTCTGGGGCCAACGTCCTGACTTTC

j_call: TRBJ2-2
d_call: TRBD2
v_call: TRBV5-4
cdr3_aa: CASSLGGGPSNTGELFF
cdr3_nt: TGTGCCAGCAGCTTGGGGGGAGGGCCCTCGAACACCGGGGAGCTGTTTTTT

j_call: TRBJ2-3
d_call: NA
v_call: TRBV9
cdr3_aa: CASSVNLGESTDTQYF
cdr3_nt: TGTGCCAGCAGCGTAAATCTTGGGGAGAGCACAGATACGCAGTATTTT

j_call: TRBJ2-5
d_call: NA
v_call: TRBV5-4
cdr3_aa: CASSLDLAIQETQYF
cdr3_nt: TGTGCCAGCAGCTTGGATTTAGCTATCCAAGAGACCCAGTACTTC

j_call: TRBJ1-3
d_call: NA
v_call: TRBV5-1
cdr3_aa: CASRPSQGPGNTIYF
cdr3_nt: TGCGCCAGCAGACCTTCCCAGGGCCCTGGAAACACCATATATTTT

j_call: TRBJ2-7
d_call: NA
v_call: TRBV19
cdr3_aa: CASSPQGAVISYEQYF
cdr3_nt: TGTGCCAGTAGTCCTCAGGGCGCGGTGATTTCCTACGAGCAGTACTTC

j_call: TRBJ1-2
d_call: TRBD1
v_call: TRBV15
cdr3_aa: CATSREKTGTGEGYTF
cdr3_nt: TGTGCCACCAGCAGGGAAAAGACCGGGACAGGGGAAGGCTACACCTTC

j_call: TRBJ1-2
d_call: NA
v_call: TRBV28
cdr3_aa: CASSGQPNYGYTF
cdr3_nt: TGTGCCAGCAGCGGACAGCCTAACTATGGCTACACCTTC

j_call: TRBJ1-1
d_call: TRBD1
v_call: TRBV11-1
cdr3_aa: CASSLEKTGRILGTEAFF
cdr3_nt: TGTGCCAGCAGCTTAGAAAAGACAGGGCGAATTTTAGGGACTGAAGCTTTCTTT

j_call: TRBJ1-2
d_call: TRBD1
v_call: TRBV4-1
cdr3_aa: CASSPRQGDNYGYTF
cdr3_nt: TGCGCCAGCAGCCCAAGACAGGGGGATAACTATGGCTACACCTTC

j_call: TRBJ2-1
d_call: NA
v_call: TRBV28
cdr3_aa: CASTSLGLSGNEQFF
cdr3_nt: TGTGCCAGCACCTCTTTGGGACTTTCGGGAAATGAGCAGTTCTTC

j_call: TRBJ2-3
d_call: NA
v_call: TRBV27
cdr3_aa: CASSLSPSATDTQYF
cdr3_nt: TGTGCCAGCAGTTTATCCCCCAGTGCAACAGATACGCAGTATTTT

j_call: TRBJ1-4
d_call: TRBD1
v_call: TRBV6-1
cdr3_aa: CASSRGTGGNEKLFF
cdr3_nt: TGTGCCAGCAGTAGAGGGACAGGGGGTAATGAAAAACTGTTTTTT

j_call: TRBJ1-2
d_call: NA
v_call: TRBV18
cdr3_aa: CASSPQDINYGYTF
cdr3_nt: TGTGCCAGCTCCCCACAAGACATTAACTATGGCTACACCTTC

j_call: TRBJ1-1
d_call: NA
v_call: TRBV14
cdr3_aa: CASSQNRYRPRNTEAFF
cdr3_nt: TGTGCCAGCAGCCAGAATAGGTACAGGCCGAGGAACACTGAAGCTTTCTTT

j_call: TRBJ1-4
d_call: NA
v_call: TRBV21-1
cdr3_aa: CASSKELNWDRSWEKLFF
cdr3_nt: TGTGCCAGCAGCAAAGAGTTAAATTGGGACAGGTCTTGGGAAAAACTGTTTTTT

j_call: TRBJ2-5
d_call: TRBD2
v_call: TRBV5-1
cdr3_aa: CASSLAPSGSGGREQYF
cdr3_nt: TGCGCCAGCAGCTTGGCCCCTAGCGGGAGCGGAGGGCGGGAGCAGTACTTC

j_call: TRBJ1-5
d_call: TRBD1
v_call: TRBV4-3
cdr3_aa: CASSLGQENQPQHF
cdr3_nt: TGCGCCAGCAGCCTTGGACAGGAAAATCAGCCCCAGCATTTT

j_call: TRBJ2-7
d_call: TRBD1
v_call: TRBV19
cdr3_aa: CASSIGQGGYEQYF
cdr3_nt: TGTGCCAGTAGTATAGGACAGGGTGGCTACGAGCAGTACTTC

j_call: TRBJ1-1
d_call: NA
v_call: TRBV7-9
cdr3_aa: CASSLGGGAFF
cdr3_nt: TGTGCCAGCAGCTTAGGGGGGGGAGCTTTCTTT

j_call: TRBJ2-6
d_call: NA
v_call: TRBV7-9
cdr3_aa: CASSSRQRASGANVLTF
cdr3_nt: TGTGCCAGCAGTTCCCGACAGCGAGCCTCTGGGGCCAACGTCCTGACTTTC

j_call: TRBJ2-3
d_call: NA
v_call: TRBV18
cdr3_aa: CASSPRQRSTDTQYF
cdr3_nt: TGTGCCAGCTCACCACGACAGAGAAGCACAGATACGCAGTATTTT

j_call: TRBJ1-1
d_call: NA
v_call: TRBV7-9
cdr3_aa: CASSLVGRARGTEAFF
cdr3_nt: TGTGCCAGCAGCTTAGTAGGCCGGGCTAGGGGGACTGAAGCTTTCTTT

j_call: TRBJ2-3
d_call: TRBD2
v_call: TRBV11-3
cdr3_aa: CASSRSGGVSTDTQYF
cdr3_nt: TGTGCCAGCAGCCGGTCGGGGGGAGTTAGCACAGATACGCAGTATTTT

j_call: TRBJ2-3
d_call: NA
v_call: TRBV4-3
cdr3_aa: CASSQGPQAHTDTQYF
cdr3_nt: TGCGCCAGCAGCCAAGGCCCTCAAGCCCACACAGATACGCAGTATTTT

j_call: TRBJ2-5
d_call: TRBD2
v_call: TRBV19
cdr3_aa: CASSIGTSGNNQETQYF
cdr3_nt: TGTGCCAGTAGTATTGGGACTAGCGGAAACAACCAAGAGACCCAGTACTTC

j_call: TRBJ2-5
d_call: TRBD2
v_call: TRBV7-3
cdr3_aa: CASAPSGSFHETQYF
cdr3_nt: TGTGCCAGCGCACCTAGCGGGAGTTTCCACGAGACCCAGTACTTC

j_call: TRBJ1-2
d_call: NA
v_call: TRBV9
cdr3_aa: CASSVGGLANYGYTF
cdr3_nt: TGTGCCAGCAGCGTTGGGGGGTTAGCTAACTATGGCTACACCTTC

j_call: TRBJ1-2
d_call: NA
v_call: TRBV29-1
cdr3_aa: CSVDYSMGAHGYTF
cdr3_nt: TGCAGCGTGGATTATTCGATGGGGGCGCATGGCTACACCTTC

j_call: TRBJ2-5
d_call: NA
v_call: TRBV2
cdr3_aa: CASSEALGSRQRDF
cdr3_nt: TGTGCCAGCAGTGAAGCGCTTGGGTCTAGGCAGAGGGACTTC

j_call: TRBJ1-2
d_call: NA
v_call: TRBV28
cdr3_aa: CASSFGGNYGYTF
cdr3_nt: TGTGCCAGCAGTTTTGGGGGGAACTATGGCTACACCTTC

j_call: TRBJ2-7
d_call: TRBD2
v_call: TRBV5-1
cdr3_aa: CASSAGLAGLEQYF
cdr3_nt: TGCGCCAGCAGCGCGGGACTAGCGGGACTGGAGCAGTACTTC

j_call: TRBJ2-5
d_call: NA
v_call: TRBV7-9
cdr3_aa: CASSLVGVQETQYF
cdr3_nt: TGTGCCAGCAGCTTAGTGGGAGTACAAGAGACCCAGTACTTC

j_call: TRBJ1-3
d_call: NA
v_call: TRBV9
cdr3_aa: CASSVAERGWARETGNTIYF
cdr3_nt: TGTGCCAGCAGCGTAGCTGAGCGGGGGTGGGCGAGAGAGACTGGAAACACCATATATTTT

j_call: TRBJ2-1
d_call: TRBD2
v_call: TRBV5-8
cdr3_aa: CASSLTSGSPTYNEQFF
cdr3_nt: TGTGCCAGCAGCCTGACTAGCGGGAGTCCCACATACAATGAGCAGTTCTTC

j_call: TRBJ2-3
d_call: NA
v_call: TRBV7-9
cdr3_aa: CASSLWQDTQYF
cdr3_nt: TGTGCCAGCAGCTTATGGCAGGATACGCAGTATTTT

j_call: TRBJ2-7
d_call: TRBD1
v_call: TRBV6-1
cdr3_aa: CASSEWTGRTREQYF
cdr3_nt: TGTGCCAGCAGTGAGTGGACAGGTAGGACCCGCGAGCAGTACTTC

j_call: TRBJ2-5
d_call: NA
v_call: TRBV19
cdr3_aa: CASSIGAGRETQYF
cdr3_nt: TGTGCCAGTAGTATTGGGGCTGGGCGGGAGACCCAGTACTTC